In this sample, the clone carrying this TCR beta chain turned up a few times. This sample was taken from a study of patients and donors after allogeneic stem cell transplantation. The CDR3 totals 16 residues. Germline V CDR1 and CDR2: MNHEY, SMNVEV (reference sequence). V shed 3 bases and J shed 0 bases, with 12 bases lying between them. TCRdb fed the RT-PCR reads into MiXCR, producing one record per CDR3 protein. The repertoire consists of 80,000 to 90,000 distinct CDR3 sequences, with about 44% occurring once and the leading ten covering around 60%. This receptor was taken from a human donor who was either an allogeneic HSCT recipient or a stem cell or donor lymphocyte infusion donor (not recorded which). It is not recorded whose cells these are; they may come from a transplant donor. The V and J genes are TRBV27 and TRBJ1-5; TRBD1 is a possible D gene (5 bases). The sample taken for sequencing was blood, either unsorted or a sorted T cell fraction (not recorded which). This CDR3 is CASSLGGTLSNQPQHF. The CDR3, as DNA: TGTGCCAGCAGTTTGGGGGGTACTCTTAGCAATCAGCCCCAGCATTTT.